Shown below are 11 T cell receptor beta chains from a single sample sequenced in a study of T cells after yellow fever vaccination. TCRdb reprocessed the 5' RACE reads via MiXCR and lists one record per CDR3 protein. The table has 100,000 to 150,000 distinct CDR3 sequences, more than 6.5% seen once. The sample here was CD4+ T cells sorted from PBMCs, taken around 10 days after the first yellow fever vaccination. The source is a man between 18 and 35 years old who received the YFV17D yellow fever vaccine.

The DNA of the CDR3 is TGTGCCAGCAGCTTGGGGACAGGGAGCAATCAGCCCCAGCATTTT. This translates into CASSLGTGSNQPQHF. The V call is TRBV7-9, the J call TRBJ1-5; 9 bases map to TRBD1. This CDR3 is 15 amino acids long. Trimming cost V 3 bases and J 1 base; bases outside gene matches: 1. The germline gives CDR1 SEHNR, CDR2 FQNEAQ (reference sequence).

The chain uses TRBV20-1 and TRBJ2-6; D unresolved. CDR3 length equals 15 residues. V lost 4 bases, J lost 0 bases, and 10 bases lay in between. Germline assignment: CDR1 DFQATT and CDR2 SNEGSKA (reference sequence). The CDR3 DNA reads as TGCAGTGCTATTGGTTTGCACTCTGGGGCCAACGTCCTGACTTTC. Residues: CSAIGLHSGANVLTF.

This clonotype showed up just a few times. The chain carries TRBV29-1 and TRBJ1-1, with D unclear. V was cut by 5 bases and J by 1 base, with 11 bases left in between. CDR3 size: 13 residues. Germline V gives CDR1 SQVTM, CDR2 ANQGSEA. This chain's CDR3 is CSVRRQENTEAFF. DNA for the CDR3: TGCAGCGTTAGAAGGCAGGAGAACACTGAAGCTTTCTTT.

This clonotype has a single count. The chain recombines TRBV9 with TRBJ1-6; D gene ambiguous. Trimming left V 0 bases short and J 0 bases short, with 16 bases between. The CDR3 is 19 residues long. Germline V gives CDR1 SGDLS, CDR2 YYNGEE. As DNA, the CDR3 is TGTGCCAGCAGCGTAGGAGATGGAAGGAGGAGCTCCTATAATTCACCCCTCCACTTT. This gives the protein CASSVGDGRRSSYNSPLHF.

This clonotype was counted at least ten times. The chain employs TRBV28 and TRBJ1-6; D is perhaps TRBD1 (6 bases). The V gene lost 8 bases and the J gene lost 14 bases, with 22 bases spanning the gap. Per the germline V gene, CDR1 is MDHEN and CDR2 is SYDVKM. This CDR3 is built from 14 residues. CDR3 bases: TGTGCCAGCCTACGGACAGCGGACTTTAATGCCCTCCACTTT. This sequence encodes CASLRTADFNALHF.

This clonotype was detected many times. The chain employs TRBV20-1 and TRBJ2-2; 7 bases are a match to TRBD2. V shed 3 bases and J 2 bases; nucleotides not matched to a gene: 3. Germline CDR1 reads DFQATT; CDR2 reads SNEGSKA (reference sequence). This CDR3 has 14 residues. CDR3 bases: TGCAGTGCTAGCGAGACTAGCAACACCGGGGAGCTGTTTTTT. Protein product: CSASETSNTGELFF.

With regard to this clonotype: With a much larger clone just one base away, this may be a read error. The J gene is TRBJ2-1, the V gene TRBV4-1; D not certain. CDR1 is MGHRA, CDR2 YSYEKL, per germline. This CDR3 contains 17 residues. The CDR3 DNA reads TGCGCCAGCTGCCAAGACCGATGGCTAACGTCCTACAATGAGCAGTTCTTC. Translated, it gives CASCQDRWLTSYNEQFF.

This clonotype showed up many times. The chain carries TRBV20-1 and TRBJ2-3; no clear D. Trimming shortened V by 0 bases and J by 1 base, and 8 bases separated the two germline ends. Per germline, CDR1 DFQATT and CDR2 SNEGSKA (reference sequence). This CDR3 spans 14 amino acids. The CDR3 nucleotides are TGCAGTGCTAGAGATGCTCCCGGCACAGATACGCAGTATTTT. This encodes CSARDAPGTDTQYF.

This clonotype was observed many times. This chain uses TRBV7-8 with TRBJ2-5; 9 nucleotides match TRBD1. The germline gives CDR1 SGHVS, CDR2 FQNEAQ. The trim removed 3 bases at V and 5 bases at J, leaving 7 bases unmatched. The CDR3 runs to 15 residues. For the CDR3, the DNA is TGTGCCAGCAGCTTGGTGACAGGGGGTTGGGAGACCCAGTACTTC. It is translated as CASSLVTGGWETQYF.

This clonotype has ten or more counts. The CDR3 loop is CASSLSGGLNEQFF. CDR3 bases: TGTGCCAGCAGCTTATCGGGGGGGCTGAATGAGCAGTTCTTC. The chain links TRBV7-2 to TRBJ2-1, with 8 bases identical to TRBD2. Germline assignment: CDR1 SGHTA and CDR2 FQGNSA. This CDR3 has 14 residues. Unmatched junction bases numbered 4, after V lost 2 bases and J lost 7 bases.

This clonotype was seen at least ten times. The chain combines TRBV5-8 with TRBJ2-4; TRBD1 agrees at 7 bases. V lost 4 bases, J lost 0 bases, and 10 bases stayed unmatched. Germline V gene lookup returns CDR1 SGHTS and CDR2 YDEGEE. CDR3 length equals 17 residues. This CDR3 is CASSPRTGKLAKNIQYF. CDR3 nucleotides: TGTGCCAGCAGCCCAAGGACAGGAAAACTAGCCAAAAACATTCAGTACTTC.